The TCR beta chain under discussion was sequenced for a study of T cell responses to AZD1222 COVID-19 vaccine. As for the study in general: Doses given second, at about 4 or about 12 weeks, were pooled.

Sequencing was performed with immunoSEQ multiplex PCR; in TCRdb, only in-frame clones are kept and a portion is missing. The data contain under 200,000 clones, 94% of them seen just once; the ten biggest clones take up approximately 0.6%. The CDR3 is 18 amino acids. For this clone: Its cognate antigen is unknown.

Study-wide results and limits: Two AZD1222 administrations were followed by greater Spike-specific TCR breadth and depth. The donors showed a predominance of white British ancestry and of females, with possible underestimation of clonal diversity. Among those given AZD1222, only five or six were seropositive at baseline.

The sequencing here drew on peripheral blood, taken on day 0 of AZD1222 vaccination. The origin of this receptor is an adult in good health. V gene TRBV21-1 combines with J gene TRBJ2-7; TRBD2, the table's D call, was not compared with the DNA. TRBV21-1 is labeled a pseudogene. The CDR3 DNA sequence: TGTGCCAGCATCCGTTGGCGGGAGCTCCCTCGGGCCGGGTACGAGCAGTACTTC. It yields the protein CASIRWRELPRAGYEQYF.